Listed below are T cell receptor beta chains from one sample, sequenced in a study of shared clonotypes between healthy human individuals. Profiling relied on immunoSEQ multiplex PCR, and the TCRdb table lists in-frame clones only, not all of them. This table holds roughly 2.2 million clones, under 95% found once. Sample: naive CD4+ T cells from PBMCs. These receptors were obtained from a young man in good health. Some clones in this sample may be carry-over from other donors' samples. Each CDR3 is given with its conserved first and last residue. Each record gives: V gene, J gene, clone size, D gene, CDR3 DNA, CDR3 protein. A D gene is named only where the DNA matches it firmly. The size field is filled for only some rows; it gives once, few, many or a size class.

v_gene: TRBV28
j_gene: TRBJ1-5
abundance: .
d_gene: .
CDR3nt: TGTGCCAGCAGGCTAGGGCCCAGGCCCCAGCATTTT
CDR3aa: CASRLGPRPQHF

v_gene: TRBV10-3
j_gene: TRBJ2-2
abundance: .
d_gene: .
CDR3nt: TGTGCCATCAGTGAAGGCGCGGGGAACGGGGCCGGGGAGCTGTTTTTT
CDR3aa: CAISEGAGNGAGELFF

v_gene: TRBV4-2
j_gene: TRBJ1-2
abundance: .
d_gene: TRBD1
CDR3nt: TGTGCCAGCAGCCAAGATGACTGGACAGGGGGTCGGGGACGGGGCTATGGCTACACCTTC
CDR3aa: CASSQDDWTGGRGRGYGYTF

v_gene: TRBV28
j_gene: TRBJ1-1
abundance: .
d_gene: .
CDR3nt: TGTGCCAGCAGTTTCCTGGAAACTGAAGCTTTCTTT
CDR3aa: CASSFLETEAFF

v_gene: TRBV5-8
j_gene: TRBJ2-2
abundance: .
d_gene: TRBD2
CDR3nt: TGTGCCAGCAGCTCGGGAGGGTTTCTAGCGGGAGAAGGCGGGGAGCTGTTTTTT
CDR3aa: CASSSGGFLAGEGGELFF

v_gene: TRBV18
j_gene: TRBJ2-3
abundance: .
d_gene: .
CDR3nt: TGTGCCAGCTCGCCTTTGACCGGGAGACCTAGCACAGATACGCAGTATTTT
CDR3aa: CASSPLTGRPSTDTQYF

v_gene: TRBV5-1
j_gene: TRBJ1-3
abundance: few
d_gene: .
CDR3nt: TGCGCCAGCAGCTTATTACCGTCGGGGACCGGAAACACCATATATTTT
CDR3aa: CASSLLPSGTGNTIYF

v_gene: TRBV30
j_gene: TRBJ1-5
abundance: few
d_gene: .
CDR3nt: TGTGCCTGGGGCCCCCTAGAAGGGTTGGGCAATCAGCCCCAGCATTTT
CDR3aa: CAWGPLEGLGNQPQHF

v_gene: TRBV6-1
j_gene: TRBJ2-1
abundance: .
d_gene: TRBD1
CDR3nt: TGTGCCAGCAGTGGAAGGGACAGGGGGCACAATGAGCAGTTCTTC
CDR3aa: CASSGRDRGHNEQFF

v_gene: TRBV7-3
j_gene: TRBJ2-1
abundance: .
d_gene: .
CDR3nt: TGTGCCAGCAGCCCCGGTGGCGGGACTTACAATGAGCAGTTCTTC
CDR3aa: CASSPGGGTYNEQFF

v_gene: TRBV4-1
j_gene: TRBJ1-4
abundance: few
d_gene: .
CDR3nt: TGCGCCAGCAGCTATCTCTATGAAAAACTGTTTTTT
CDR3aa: CASSYLYEKLFF

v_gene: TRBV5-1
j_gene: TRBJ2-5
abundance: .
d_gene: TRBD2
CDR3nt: TGCGCCAGCAGCCCGAAACTTAGCGGGAGAATGGAGACCCAGTACTTC
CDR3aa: CASSPKLSGRMETQYF

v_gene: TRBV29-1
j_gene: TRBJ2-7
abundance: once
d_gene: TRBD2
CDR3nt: TGCAGCGCCCGAAGAGGGCTAGCGGGAAACGAGCAGTACTTC
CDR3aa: CSARRGLAGNEQYF

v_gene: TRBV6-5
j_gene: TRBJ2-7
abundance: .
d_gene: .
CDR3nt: TGTGCCAGCAGTAAACAGGCCTCCTACGAGCAGTACTTC
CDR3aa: CASSKQASYEQYF

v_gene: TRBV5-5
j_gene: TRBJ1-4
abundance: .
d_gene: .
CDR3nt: TGTGCCAGCAGTCCCCCGCAGGCTAATGAAAAACTGTTTTTT
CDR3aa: CASSPPQANEKLFF

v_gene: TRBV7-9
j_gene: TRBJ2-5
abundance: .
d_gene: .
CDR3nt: TGTGCCAGCAGACCGACAGGCGGGGCGGAGACCCAGTACTTC
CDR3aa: CASRPTGGAETQYF

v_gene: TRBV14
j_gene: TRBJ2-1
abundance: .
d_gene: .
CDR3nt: TGTGCCAGCAGCCAAGATGTAGGGAGCTCCTACAATGAGCAGTTCTTC
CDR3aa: CASSQDVGSSYNEQFF

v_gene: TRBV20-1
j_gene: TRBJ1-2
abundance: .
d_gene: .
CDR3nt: TGCAGCGGGCTTCGGTATGGCTACACCTTC
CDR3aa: CSGLRYGYTF

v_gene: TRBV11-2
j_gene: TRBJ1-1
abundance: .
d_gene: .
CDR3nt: TGTGCCAGCAGCTTATTTCTCAGGACTGAAGCTTTCTTT
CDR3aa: CASSLFLRTEAFF

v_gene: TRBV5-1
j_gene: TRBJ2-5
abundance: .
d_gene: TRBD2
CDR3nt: TGCGCCAGCAGCCCAAGCACTTTACGGGAGGCTGGAGAGACCCAGTACTTC
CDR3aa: CASSPSTLREAGETQYF